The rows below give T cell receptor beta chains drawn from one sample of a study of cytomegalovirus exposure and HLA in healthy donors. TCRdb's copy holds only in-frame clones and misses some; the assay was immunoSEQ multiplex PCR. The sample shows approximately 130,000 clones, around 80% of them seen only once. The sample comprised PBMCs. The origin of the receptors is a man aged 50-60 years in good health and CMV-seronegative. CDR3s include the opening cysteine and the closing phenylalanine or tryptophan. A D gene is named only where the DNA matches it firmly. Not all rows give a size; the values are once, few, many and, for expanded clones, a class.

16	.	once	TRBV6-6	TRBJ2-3	TGTGCCAGCAGTTACGGGGACTCCTTCTACACAGATACGCAGTATTTT	CASSYGDSFYTDTQYF
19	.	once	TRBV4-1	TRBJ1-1	TGCGCCAGCAGCCTGCCGGTCGGTACCCCGATACTAGAGGACACTGAAGCTTTCTTT	CASSLPVGTPILEDTEAFF
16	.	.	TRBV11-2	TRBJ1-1	TGTGCCAGCAGCTTAGATCCCCACAGGGTGGGCACTGAAGCTTTCTTT	CASSLDPHRVGTEAFF
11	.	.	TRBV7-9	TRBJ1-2	TGTGCCAGCAGCCAGGGTACCGGCTACACCTTC	CASSQGTGYTF
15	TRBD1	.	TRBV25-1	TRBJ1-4	TGTGCCAGCAGTGAATGGACAGGAGGGAATGAAAAACTGTTTTTT	CASSEWTGGNEKLFF
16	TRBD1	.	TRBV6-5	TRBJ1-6	TGTGCCAGCAGTTCTGGACAGGGGGCCATAAATTCCCCCCTCCACTTT	CASSSGQGAINSPLHF
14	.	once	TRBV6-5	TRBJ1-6	TGTGCCAGCACCATAGGGGGAGTCAATTCCCCCCTCCACTTT	CASTIGGVNSPLHF
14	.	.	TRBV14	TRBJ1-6	TGTGCCAGCAGCCAAGAGACAGGAGGCTCACCCCTCCACTTT	CASSQETGGSPLHF
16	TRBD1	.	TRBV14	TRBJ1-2	TGTGCCAGCAGCCAAGATCTGGGGACAGGGTTCTATGGCTACACCTTC	CASSQDLGTGFYGYTF
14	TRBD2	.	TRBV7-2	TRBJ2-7	TGTGCCAGCAGCTTAGGGACTAGGACTTACGAGCAGTACTTC	CASSLGTRTYEQYF
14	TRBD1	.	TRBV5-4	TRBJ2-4	TGTGCCAGCAGCTTGGGACAGGGAGAAAACATTCAGTACTTC	CASSLGQGENIQYF
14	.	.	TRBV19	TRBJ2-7	.	CASTSGQGLYEQYF
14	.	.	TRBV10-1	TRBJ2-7	TGCGCCAGCAGTGAGTCTCCAGGGGACTACGAGCAGTACTTC	CASSESPGDYEQYF
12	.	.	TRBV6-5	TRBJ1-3	TGTGCCAGCACAGGATCTGGAAACACCATATATTTT	CASTGSGNTIYF
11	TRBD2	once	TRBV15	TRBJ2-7	TGTGCCACCCGGGGGGCCTACGAGCAGTACTTC	CATRGAYEQYF
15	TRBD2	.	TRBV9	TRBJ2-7	TGTGCCAGCAGCTCGGGGACTAGCGCACCCTACGAGCAGTACTTC	CASSSGTSAPYEQYF
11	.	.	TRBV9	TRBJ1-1	TGTGCCAGCAGGAGGAACACTGAAGCTTTCTTT	CASRRNTEAFF
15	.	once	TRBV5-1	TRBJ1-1	TGCGCCAGCAGCTCCGAGGTAGGGGTGAACACTGAAGCTTTCTTT	CASSSEVGVNTEAFF
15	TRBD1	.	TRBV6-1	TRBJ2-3	TGTGCCAGCGGGGAGGAACAGGGGGACCCAGATACGCAGTATTTT	CASGEEQGDPDTQYF
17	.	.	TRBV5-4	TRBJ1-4	TGTGCCAGTCAGCTTGGTGGCGCGGCAGGGGCAAGTGAAAAACTGTTTTTT	CASQLGGAAGASEKLFF
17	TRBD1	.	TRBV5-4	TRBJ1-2	TGTGCCAGCAGCTTGGTGGGTCGACAGGGGGCCTCCGGTGGCTACACCTTC	CASSLVGRQGASGGYTF
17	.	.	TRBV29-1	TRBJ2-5	TGCAGCGTTTTTGGACAACAGGTGGGGTGGGGTCAAGAGACCCAGTACTTC	CSVFGQQVGWGQETQYF
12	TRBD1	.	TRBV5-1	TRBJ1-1	TGCGCCAGCAGCTCACAGGGGGAGGAAGCTTTCTTT	CASSSQGEEAFF
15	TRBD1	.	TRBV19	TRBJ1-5	TGTGCCAGTACCCAGAAGCCCGGGACAGTTCAGCCCCAGCATTTT	CASTQKPGTVQPQHF
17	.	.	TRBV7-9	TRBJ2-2	TGTGCCAGCTTGGGGGCCGCTCGGCACCGATTCACCGGGGAGCTGTTTTTT	CASLGAARHRFTGELFF
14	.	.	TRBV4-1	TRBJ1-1	TGCGCCAGCAGCCCCGACATACAGTTCACTGAAGCTTTCTTT	CASSPDIQFTEAFF
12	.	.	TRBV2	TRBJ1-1	TGTGCCAGAAATACAGCTTACACTGAAGCTTTCTTT	CARNTAYTEAFF
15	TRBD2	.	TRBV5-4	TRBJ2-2	TGTGCCAGCAGCTTTAGCGGGGGTCGCACCGGGGAGCTGTTTTTT	CASSFSGGRTGELFF
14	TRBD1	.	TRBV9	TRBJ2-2	TGTGCCAGCGCACAGGGGGCAGAAACCGGGGAGCTGTTTTTT	CASAQGAETGELFF
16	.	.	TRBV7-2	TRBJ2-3	TGTGCCAGCAGCTTAGAGCCGCCTGGTGGGAGAGGTACGCAGTATTTT	CASSLEPPGGRGTQYF
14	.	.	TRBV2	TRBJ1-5	TGTGCCAGCAGTGACCCCAGGAAAAATCAGCCCCAGCATTTT	CASSDPRKNQPQHF
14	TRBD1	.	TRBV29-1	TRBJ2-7	TGCAGCGTTGAAATCTCGGGACAGCTCGGCGAGCAGTACTTC	CSVEISGQLGEQYF
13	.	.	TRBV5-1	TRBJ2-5	TGCGCCAGCAGCTTGGGGGCCCAAGAGACCCAGTACTTC	CASSLGAQETQYF